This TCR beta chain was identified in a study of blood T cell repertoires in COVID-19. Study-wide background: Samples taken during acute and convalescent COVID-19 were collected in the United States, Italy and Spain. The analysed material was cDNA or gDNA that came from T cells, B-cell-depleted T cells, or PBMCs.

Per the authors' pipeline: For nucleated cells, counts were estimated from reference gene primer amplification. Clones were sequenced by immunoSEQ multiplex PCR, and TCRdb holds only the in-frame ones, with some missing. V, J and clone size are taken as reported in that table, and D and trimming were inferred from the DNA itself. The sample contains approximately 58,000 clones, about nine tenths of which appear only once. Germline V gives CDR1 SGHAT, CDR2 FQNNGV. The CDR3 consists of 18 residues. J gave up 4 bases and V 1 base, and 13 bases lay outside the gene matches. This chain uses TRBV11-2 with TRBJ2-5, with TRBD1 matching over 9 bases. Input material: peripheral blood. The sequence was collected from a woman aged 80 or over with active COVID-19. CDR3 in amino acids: CASSLGLGDRGLGETQYF. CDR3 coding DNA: TGTGCCAGCAGCTTAGGCTTAGGTGACAGGGGGTTAGGAGAGACCCAGTACTTC. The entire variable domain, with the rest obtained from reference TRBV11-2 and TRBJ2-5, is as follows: EAGVAQSPRYKIIEKRQSVAFWCNPISGHATLYWYQQILGQGPKLLIQFQNNGVVDDSQLPKDRFSAERLKGVDSTLKIQPAKLEDSAVYLCASSLGLGDRGLGETQYFGPGTRLLVL.